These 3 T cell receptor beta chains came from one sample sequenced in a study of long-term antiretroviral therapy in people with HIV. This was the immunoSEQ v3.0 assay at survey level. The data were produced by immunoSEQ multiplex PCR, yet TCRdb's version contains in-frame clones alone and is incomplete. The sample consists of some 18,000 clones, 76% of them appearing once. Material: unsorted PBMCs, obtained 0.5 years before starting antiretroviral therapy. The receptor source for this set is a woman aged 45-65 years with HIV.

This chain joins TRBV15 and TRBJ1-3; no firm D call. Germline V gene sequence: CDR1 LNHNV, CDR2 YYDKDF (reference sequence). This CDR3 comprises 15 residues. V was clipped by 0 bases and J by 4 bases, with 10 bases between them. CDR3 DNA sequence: TGTGCCACCAGCAGAGATGGGCAGGTCGGAAACACCATATATTTT. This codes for CATSRDGQVGNTIYF.

The CDR3 sequence is CASSYGNGPLSAQHF. DNA for the CDR3: TGTGCCAGCAGTTACGGCAACGGGCCCTTGTCGGCCCAGCATTTT. The V call is TRBV6-5, the J call TRBJ1-5, with unresolved D. The V gene's germline CDR1 is MNHEY and CDR2 SVGAGI. V lost 2 bases to trimming and J lost 11 bases, with 19 bases between them. The CDR3 has 15 residues.

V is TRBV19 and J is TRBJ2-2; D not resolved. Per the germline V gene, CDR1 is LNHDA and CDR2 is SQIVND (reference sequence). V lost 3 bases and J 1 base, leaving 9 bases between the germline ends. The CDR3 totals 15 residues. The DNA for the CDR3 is TGTGCCAGTAGTATTCAGAAGGGGAACACCGGGGAGCTGTTTTTT. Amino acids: CASSIQKGNTGELFF.